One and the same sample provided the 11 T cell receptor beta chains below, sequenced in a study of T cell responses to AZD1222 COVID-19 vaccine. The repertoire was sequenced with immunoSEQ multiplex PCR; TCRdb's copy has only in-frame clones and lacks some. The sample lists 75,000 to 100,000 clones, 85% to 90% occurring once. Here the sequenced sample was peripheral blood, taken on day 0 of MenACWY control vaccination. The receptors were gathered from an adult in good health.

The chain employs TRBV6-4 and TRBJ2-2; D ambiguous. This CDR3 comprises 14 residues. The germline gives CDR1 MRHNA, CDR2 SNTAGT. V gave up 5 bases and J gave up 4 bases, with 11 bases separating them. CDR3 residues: CASSPSPGTGELFF. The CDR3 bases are TGTGCCAGCAGTCCATCACCTGGCACCGGGGAGCTGTTTTTT.

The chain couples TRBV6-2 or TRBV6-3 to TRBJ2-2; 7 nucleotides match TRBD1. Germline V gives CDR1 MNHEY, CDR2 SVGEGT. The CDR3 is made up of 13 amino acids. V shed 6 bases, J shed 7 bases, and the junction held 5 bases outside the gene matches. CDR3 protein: CASSDRVDGELFF. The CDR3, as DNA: TGTGCCAGCAGCGACAGGGTCGACGGGGAGCTGTTTTTT.

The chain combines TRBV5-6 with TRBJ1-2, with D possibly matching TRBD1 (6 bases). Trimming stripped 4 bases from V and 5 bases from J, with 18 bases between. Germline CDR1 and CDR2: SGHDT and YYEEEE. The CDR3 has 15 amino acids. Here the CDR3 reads CASSPQNREEYGYTF. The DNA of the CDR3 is TGTGCCAGCAGCCCGCAGAACAGGGAGGAGTATGGCTACACCTTC.

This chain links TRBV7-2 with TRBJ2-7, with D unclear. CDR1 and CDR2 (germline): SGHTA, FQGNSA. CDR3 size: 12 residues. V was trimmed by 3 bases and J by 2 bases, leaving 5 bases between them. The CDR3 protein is CASSFSPYEQYF. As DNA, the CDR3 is TGTGCCAGCAGCTTCTCCCCCTACGAGCAGTACTTC. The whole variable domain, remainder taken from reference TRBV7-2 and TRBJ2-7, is GAGVSQSPSNKVTEKGKDVELRCDPISGHTALYWYRQSLGQGLEFLIYFQGNSAPDKSGLPSDRFSAERTGGSVSTLTIQRTQQEDSAVYLCASSFSPYEQYFGPGTRLTVT.

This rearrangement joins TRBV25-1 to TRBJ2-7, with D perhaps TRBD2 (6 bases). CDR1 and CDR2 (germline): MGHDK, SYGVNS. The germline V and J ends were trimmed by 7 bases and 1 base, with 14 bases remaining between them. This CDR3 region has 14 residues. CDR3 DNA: TGTGCCAGCACCATAGGAGGGGCTTCCTACGAGCAGTACTTC. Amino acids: CASTIGGASYEQYF.

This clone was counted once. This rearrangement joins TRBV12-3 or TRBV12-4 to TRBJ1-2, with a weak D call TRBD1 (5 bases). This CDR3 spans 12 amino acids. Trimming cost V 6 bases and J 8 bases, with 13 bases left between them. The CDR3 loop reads CASSYGTVGYTF. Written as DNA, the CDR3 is TGTGCCAGCAGCTACGGGACGGTCGGCTACACCTTC.

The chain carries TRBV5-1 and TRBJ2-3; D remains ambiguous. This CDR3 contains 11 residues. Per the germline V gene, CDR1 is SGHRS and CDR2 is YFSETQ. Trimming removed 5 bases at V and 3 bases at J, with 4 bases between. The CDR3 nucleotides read TGCGCCAGCAGGGGAACAGATACGCAGTATTTT. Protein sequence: CASRGTDTQYF.

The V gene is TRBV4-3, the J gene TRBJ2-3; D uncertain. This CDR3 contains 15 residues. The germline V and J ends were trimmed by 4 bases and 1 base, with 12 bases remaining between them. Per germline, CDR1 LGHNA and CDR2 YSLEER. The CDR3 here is CASSLNPQGTDTQYF. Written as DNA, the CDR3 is TGCGCCAGCAGCCTAAACCCGCAGGGCACAGATACGCAGTATTTT.

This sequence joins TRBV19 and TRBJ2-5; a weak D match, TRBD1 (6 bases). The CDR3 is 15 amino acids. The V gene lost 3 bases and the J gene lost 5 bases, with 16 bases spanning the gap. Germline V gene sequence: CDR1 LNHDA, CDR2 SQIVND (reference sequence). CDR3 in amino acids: CASSIFAGGGETQYF. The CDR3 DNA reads TGTGCCAGTAGTATCTTTGCGGGTGGGGGCGAGACCCAGTACTTC.

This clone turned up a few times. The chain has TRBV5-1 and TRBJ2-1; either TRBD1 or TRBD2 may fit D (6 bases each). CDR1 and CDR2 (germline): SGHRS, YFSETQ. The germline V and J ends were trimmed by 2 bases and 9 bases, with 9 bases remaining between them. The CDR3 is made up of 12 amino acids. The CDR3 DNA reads TGCGCCAGCAGCTTACAGGGAGGTGAGCAGTTCTTC. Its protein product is CASSLQGGEQFF.

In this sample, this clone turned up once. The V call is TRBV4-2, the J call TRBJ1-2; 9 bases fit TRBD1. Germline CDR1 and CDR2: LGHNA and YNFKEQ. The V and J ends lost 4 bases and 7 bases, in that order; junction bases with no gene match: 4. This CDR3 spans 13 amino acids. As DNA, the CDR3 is TGTGCCAGCAGCCTTGGACAGGGGCTTGGCTACACCTTC. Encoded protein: CASSLGQGLGYTF.